This TCR beta chain was observed in a study of blood T cell repertoires in COVID-19. The protocol was immunoSEQ multiplex PCR, while the TCRdb copy is restricted to in-frame clones and leaves out a portion. The sample includes about 220,000 clones, 83% of them seen just once. This CDR3 contains 13 residues. Trimming stripped 2 bases from V and 5 bases from J, with 9 bases between. This chain connects TRBV12-3 or TRBV12-4 to TRBJ2-5, with unresolved D. This receptor was taken from a woman aged 40-49 years who had been exposed to COVID-19. The sample comprised PBMCs or T cells enriched from blood (not recorded which). For the CDR3, the DNA is TGTGCCAGCAGTTTACGGTTGTCGGAGACCCAGTACTTC. It specifies CASSLRLSETQYF.